This entry lists 6 T cell receptor beta chains sequenced from one sample in a study of blood T cell repertoires in COVID-19. Assay used: immunoSEQ multiplex PCR; TCRdb lists only in-frame clones, some missing. The profile shows some 72,000 clones, roughly 86% of them singletons. The sequenced sample was peripheral blood. Receptor source: a man aged 50 to 60 with active or convalescent COVID-19.

CDR3 DNA sequence: TGTGCCAGCAGTTCGCCAGGGGGACCGAATGAAAAACTGTTTTTT. Protein product: CASSSPGGPNEKLFF. The chain links TRBV6-5 to TRBJ1-4; 7 nucleotides match TRBD1. J gave up 5 bases and V 4 bases, and 7 bases lay outside the gene matches. The CDR3 contains 15 residues. The germline V gene encodes CDR1 MNHEY and CDR2 SVGAGI.

The chain links TRBV5-1 to TRBJ1-6; 9 bases map to TRBD1. The CDR3 runs to 13 residues. The ends lost 4 bases at V and 10 bases at J; junction bases unmatched: 3. Germline CDR1 SGHRS, CDR2 YFSETQ. The CDR3 DNA follows: TGCGCCAGCAGCGGGACAGGGTCATCACCCCTCCACTTT. It is translated as CASSGTGSSPLHF. Full variable domain (missing parts from reference TRBV5-1 and TRBJ1-6): KAGVTQTPRYLIKTRGQQVTLSCSPISGHRSVSWYQQTPGQGLQFLFEYFSETQRNKGNFPGRFSGRQFSNSRSEMNVSTLELGDSALYLCASSGTGSSPLHFGNGTRLTVT.

This chain uses TRBV6-2 or TRBV6-3 with TRBJ1-2; possibly TRBD1 for D (5 bases). V shed 2 bases and J shed 2 bases, with 9 bases lying between them. The CDR3 has 14 amino acids. Germline lookup yields CDR1 MNHEY and CDR2 SVGEGT. DNA of the CDR3: TGTGCCAGCAGTTACCTGCAGGGCAACTATGGCTACACCTTC. It yields the protein CASSYLQGNYGYTF.

This chain uses TRBV6-1 with TRBJ1-4; 7 bases fit TRBD1. CDR1 is MNHNS and CDR2 is SASEGT in the germline V gene. V lost 1 base to trimming and J lost 7 bases; unmatched junction nucleotides: 3. The CDR3 loop spans 14 amino acids. The CDR3 sequence is CASSEVTGVEKLFF. Here the CDR3 DNA reads TGTGCCAGCAGTGAAGTAACAGGGGTTGAAAAACTGTTTTTT.

The chain has TRBV18 and TRBJ1-2; 9 nucleotides agree with TRBD1. J was trimmed by 6 bases and V by 1 base; bases with no gene match: 9. The CDR3 runs to 16 residues. Germline lookup yields CDR1 KGHSH and CDR2 LQKENI. The CDR3: CASSPRRDREANGYTF. The CDR3, as DNA: TGTGCCAGCTCACCACGCCGGGACAGGGAGGCGAATGGCTACACCTTC.

This chain's CDR3 is CASSQFTGETQYF. The DNA of the CDR3 is TGCGCCAGCAGCCAATTTACAGGAGAGACCCAGTACTTC. J is TRBJ2-5 and V is TRBV4-1, with D maybe TRBD1 (5 bases). Germline V gives CDR1 MGHRA, CDR2 YSYEKL. The CDR3 consists of 13 residues. V dropped 2 bases and J dropped 4 bases, with 8 bases sitting between them.